A selection of T cell receptor beta chains follows, all from one sample in a study of breast tumors, draining lymph nodes, adjacent tissues. TCRdb redid the calling of the multiplex PCR reads with MiXCR, one entry per CDR3 protein. The sample shows around 170,000 distinct CDR3 sequences, 30% to 35% of them seen only once. The sequencing input was axillary lymph node tissue. The receptors originated from a female donor with breast cancer. Some clones in this sample may be carry-over from other donors' samples. Each CDR3 is given with its conserved first and last residue. D genes are given only for firm matches. Only some rows state a clone size, as once, few, many or a class for expanded clones.

many	TRBD1	TRBJ2-7	TRBV24-1	CATSDGRTGFEQYF	TGTGCCACCAGTGATGGAAGGACAGGATTCGAGCAGTACTTC
many	NA	TRBJ2-1	TRBV7-9	CASSRQEGQEYNEQFF	TGTGCCAGCAGCCGTCAGGAGGGTCAGGAATACAATGAGCAGTTCTTC
few	NA	TRBJ1-5	TRBV6-1	CASSEAKNWDLSINQPQHF	TGTGCCAGCAGTGAAGCGAAGAATTGGGACCTTTCAATCAATCAGCCCCAGCATTTT
many	TRBD1	TRBJ2-1	TRBV19	CASSIGPGQGFYNEQFF	TGTGCCAGTAGTATAGGTCCTGGACAGGGATTCTACAATGAGCAGTTCTTC
many	NA	TRBJ2-5	TRBV20-1	CSARGLPQETQYF	TGCAGTGCTAGAGGGCTGCCTCAAGAGACCCAGTACTTC
many	NA	TRBJ1-5	TRBV30	CAWSPGIQPQHF	TGTGCCTGGAGCCCAGGGATTCAGCCCCAGCATTTT
many	NA	TRBJ2-5	TRBV20-1	CSAIVQGQETQYF	TGCAGTGCTATCGTACAGGGCCAAGAGACCCAGTACTTC
NA	NA	TRBJ2-3	TRBV20-1	CSARDPKGSDTQYF	TGCAGTGCTAGAGATCCGAAAGGGTCTGATACGCAGTATTTT
NA	TRBD2	TRBJ2-5	TRBV11-1	CASSSILAAGETRYF	TGTGCCAGCAGCTCAATACTAGCGGCCGGGGAGACCCGGTACTTC
once	NA	TRBJ1-1	TRBV20-1	CSAGIKAFF	TGCAGTGCTGGCATAAAAGCTTTCTTT
few	NA	TRBJ2-7	TRBV27	CASSNDRNFAYEQYF	TGTGCCAGCAGTAACGACAGAAACTTTGCCTACGAGCAGTACTTC
NA	TRBD1	TRBJ2-5	TRBV19	CASSTPPGTVGMETQSF	TGTGCCAGTAGTACCCCACCCGGGACAGTAGGTATGGAGACCCAGTCCTTC
many	NA	TRBJ1-2	TRBV2	CASQHGYTF	TGTGCCAGCCAGCATGGCTACACCTTC
many	NA	TRBJ1-3	TRBV7-9	CASSPRESGNTIYF	TGTGCCAGCAGCCCTAGGGAGTCTGGAAACACCATATATTTT
many	NA	TRBJ2-5	TRBV12-3/TRBV12-4	CASSWIQETQYF	TGTGCCAGCAGTTGGATCCAAGAGACCCAGTACTTC
NA	TRBD2	TRBJ2-6	TRBV7-9	CARQASGVSGANVLTF	TGTGCCAGGCAGGCTAGCGGGGTCTCTGGGGCCAACGTCCTGACTTTC
many	NA	TRBJ2-7	TRBV10-2	CASSESADYEQYF	TGCGCCAGCAGTGAGTCGGCAGACTACGAGCAGTACTTC
once	NA	TRBJ2-7	TRBV6-5	CAGSHSFEYEQYF	TGTGCCGGCAGTCATTCGTTTGAGTACGAGCAGTACTTC
few	NA	TRBJ2-5	TRBV3-1	CASGTRDFQETQYF	TGTGCCAGCGGAACCAGGGACTTCCAAGAGACCCAGTACTTC
NA	NA	TRBJ2-7	TRBV15	CATSRVRAKQTGTQNSYEQYF	TGTGCCACCAGCAGAGTTAGGGCCAAACAAACAGGGACCCAAAACTCCTACGAGCAGTACTTC
NA	NA	TRBJ2-7	TRBV11-2	CASSLVPGSGEQYF	TGTGCCAGCAGCTTAGTTCCGGGTTCAGGCGAGCAGTACTTC
many	NA	TRBJ2-3	TRBV20-1	CSARDRAGQSTDTQYF	TGCAGTGCTAGAGATAGGGCAGGTCAAAGCACAGATACGCAGTATTTT
NA	NA	TRBJ2-3	TRBV7-9	CASRQLATDTQYF	TGTGCCAGCAGACAGCTAGCTACAGATACGCAGTATTTT
NA	NA	TRBJ2-3	TRBV6-5	CTSSYSIQRTDTQYF	TGTACCAGCAGTTACTCGATTCAGAGAACAGATACGCAGTATTTT
NA	NA	TRBJ1-2	TRBV27	CASSLSETHGYTF	TGTGCCAGCAGCTTATCCGAGACTCACGGCTACACCTTC
NA	NA	TRBJ1-2	TRBV29-1	CSIPREGRDHGYTF	TGCAGCATTCCCCGGGAGGGGAGAGACCATGGCTACACCTTC
many	NA	TRBJ1-3	TRBV18	CASSPGRGSGNTIYF	TGTGCCAGCTCACCGGGAAGGGGATCTGGAAACACCATATATTTT
many	TRBD2	TRBJ2-2	TRBV20-1	CSASRLAGPTGELFF	TGCAGTGCTAGCAGGCTAGCGGGCCCCACCGGGGAGCTGTTTTTT
NA	NA	TRBJ1-4	TRBV19	CASSISGSGTEKLFF	TGTGCCAGTAGTATATCTGGGAGTGGCACTGAAAAACTGTTTTTT
many	NA	TRBJ1-6	TRBV20-1	CSARETAYSPLHF	TGCAGTGCCCGAGAGACAGCTTATTCACCCCTCCACTTT
NA	NA	TRBJ1-6	TRBV6-4	CASSDGDPTLHF	TGTGCCAGCAGTGACGGGGATCCTACCCTCCACTTT
NA	NA	TRBJ2-2	TRBV7-9	CASSSLDTGELFF	TGTGCCAGCAGCTCCCTGGACACCGGGGAGCTGTTTTTT
many	TRBD1	TRBJ1-2	TRBV29-1	CSVGQGSNYGYTF	TGCAGCGTTGGACAGGGGAGTAACTATGGCTACACCTTC
many	NA	TRBJ1-3	TRBV9	CASSVVGVGNTIYF	TGTGCCAGCAGCGTAGTGGGTGTTGGAAACACCATATATTTT
many	TRBD1	TRBJ2-2	TRBV7-3	CASSLLGQGLTGELFF	TGTGCCAGCAGCTTATTAGGACAGGGGCTCACCGGGGAGCTGTTTTTT
NA	NA	TRBJ2-5	TRBV13	CGSSFLESETQYF	TGTGGCAGCAGCTTCCTGGAAAGCGAGACCCAGTACTTC
many	NA	TRBJ2-3	TRBV6-5	CASSYIGLTTDTQYF	TGTGCCAGCAGTTACATTGGCCTTACCACAGATACGCAGTATTTT
once	TRBD1	TRBJ1-2	TRBV2	CASSTLPGQDYGYTF	TGTGCCAGCAGTACCTTACCGGGACAGGATTATGGCTACACCTTC
many	NA	TRBJ2-3	TRBV6-1	CASSGTGIATDTQYF	TGTGCCAGCAGTGGAACAGGGATTGCGACAGATACGCAGTATTTT